One sample yielded the 15 T cell receptor beta chains listed below, sequenced in a study of blood T cell repertoires in COVID-19. Measured with immunoSEQ multiplex PCR; TCRdb has only the in-frame clones, and not every one. The sample includes over 250,000 clones, 84% of them seen just once. Sequenced material: PBMCs or T cells enriched from blood (not recorded which). Receptor source: a young man with acute COVID-19.

On this clone itself: At one end, the junction sequence differs from germline, possibly due to a read error. The chain combines TRBV5-1 with TRBJ2-3; TRBD1 agrees at 8 bases. The CDR3 extends over 14 amino acids. Germline CDR1 SGHRS, CDR2 YFSETQ. The CDR3 here is CASSPDRARDTQYF. CDR3 sequence (DNA): TGTGCCAGCAGCCCGGACAGGGCCAGAGATACGCAGTATTTT.

The chain links TRBV24-1 to TRBJ2-5, with no clear D. In germline, CDR1 is KGHDR, CDR2 SFDVKD. The CDR3 covers 15 residues. V lost 4 bases, J lost 4 bases, and 15 bases lay in between. CDR3 in amino acids: CATSDIRTQIETQYF. In nucleotides, the CDR3 is TGTGCCACCAGTGACATTAGAACCCAAATAGAGACCCAGTACTTC.

The rearrangement uses TRBV6-5 and TRBJ2-1; D not resolved. V lost 5 bases and J 3 bases, leaving 5 bases between the germline ends. Germline CDR1 reads MNHEY; CDR2 reads SVGAGI. The CDR3 spans 12 residues. The DNA of the CDR3 is TGTGCCAGCAGTCCCTACTACAATGAGCAGTTCTTC. It specifies CASSPYYNEQFF.

V usage is TRBV29-1 and J usage is TRBJ2-6; D gene unclear. Between the trimmed V and J ends, which lost 3 bases and 2 bases, there was a span of 5 bases. The CDR3 spans 13 residues. The germline V gene encodes CDR1 SQVTM and CDR2 ANQGSEA. For the CDR3, the DNA is TGCAGCGTTGAGAGAGCTGGGGCCAACGTCCTGACTTTC. This codes for CSVERAGANVLTF.

This sequence joins TRBV7-8 and TRBJ1-1; TRBD1 aligns across 7 bases. Germline loops: CDR1 SGHVS, CDR2 FQNEAQ. The CDR3 is made up of 15 amino acids. J gave up 2 bases and V 3 bases, and 6 bases lay outside the gene matches. CDR3 residues: CASSLLGTVNTEAFF. The CDR3 coding sequence is TGTGCCAGCAGCTTGCTCGGGACAGTCAACACTGAAGCTTTCTTT.

The chain joins TRBV4-1 to TRBJ1-1; 7 positions match TRBD1. Trimming at V came to 1 base and at J to 0 bases, leaving 2 bases not matched to a gene. CDR3 length: 15 amino acids. CDR1 MGHRA and CDR2 YSYEKL come from the germline V gene. CDR3 amino acids: CASSQGGQLNTEAFF. The DNA for the CDR3 is TGCGCCAGCAGCCAAGGGGGACAGTTGAACACTGAAGCTTTCTTT.

About this clone: The same CDR3 also results from other DNA sequences found in this sample. This sequence joins TRBV7-8 and TRBJ1-2; TRBD1 might be the D (5 bases). V was clipped by 1 base and J by 7 bases, with 7 bases between them. This CDR3 has 12 residues. Looked up from germline, CDR1 is SGHVS and CDR2 is FQNEAQ. The CDR3 spells CASSLERGGYTF. Written as DNA, the CDR3 is TGTGCCAGCAGCTTAGAAAGGGGTGGCTACACCTTC. Drawing the rest from reference TRBV7-8 and TRBJ1-2, the complete variable domain is GAGVSQSPRYKVAKRGQDVALRCDPISGHVSLFWYQQALGQGPEFLTYFQNEAQLDKSGLPSDRFFAERPEGSVSTLKIQRTQQEDSAVYLCASSLERGGYTFGSGTRLTVV.

The chain combines TRBV14 with TRBJ1-2, with D maybe TRBD1 (5 bases). There are 19 residues in the CDR3. Germline-derived CDR1 and CDR2 are SGHDN and FVKESK. The V and J ends lost 0 bases and 1 base respectively, with 21 bases between them. CDR3 protein: CASSQDRLTPKGDNYGYTF. The DNA for the CDR3 is TGTGCCAGCAGCCAAGACCGCCTAACCCCCAAAGGGGATAACTATGGCTACACCTTC.

This chain uses TRBV7-2 with TRBJ2-5; possibly TRBD2 for D (6 bases). The germline V and J ends were trimmed by 0 bases and 3 bases, with 11 bases remaining between them. The CDR3 contains 15 residues. CDR1 and CDR2 from the germline V gene are SGHTA and FQGNSA. Written as DNA, the CDR3 is TGTGCCAGCAGCTTAGCCGGGACTGCTAAAGAGACCCAGTACTTC. Translation gives CASSLAGTAKETQYF. The whole variable domain, filled in from reference TRBV7-2 and TRBJ2-5, reads GAGVSQSPSNKVTEKGKDVELRCDPISGHTALYWYRQSLGQGLEFLIYFQGNSAPDKSGLPSDRFSAERTGGSVSTLTIQRTQQEDSAVYLCASSLAGTAKETQYFGPGTRLLVL.

The V and J genes are TRBV6-5 and TRBJ1-3; 9 nucleotides match TRBD1. The CDR3 has 13 amino acids. Trimming took 4 bases from V and 7 from J; bases not matched to a gene: 2. Germline CDR1 is MNHEY and CDR2 is SVGAGI. The chain's CDR3 is CASSSTGGNTIYF. DNA for the CDR3: TGTGCCAGCAGTTCGACAGGGGGTAACACCATATATTTT.

CDR3 DNA: TGTGCCAGCAGCCAAGTGAACAGGGTGAACACTGAAGCTTTCTTT. Its translation: CASSQVNRVNTEAFF. The V gene is TRBV4-2, the J gene TRBJ1-1; the D gene is possibly TRBD1 (6 bases). The CDR3 runs to 15 residues. V lost 1 base and J lost 0, with 9 bases in between. Germline CDR1 LGHNA, CDR2 YNFKEQ.

The chain recombines TRBV25-1 with TRBJ2-1, with D unclear. Germline CDR1 is MGHDK and CDR2 is SYGVNS. V shed 5 bases and J shed 1 base, with 9 bases lying between them. This CDR3 contains 14 residues. For the CDR3, the DNA is TGTGCCAGCAGTCTCGGGTTGTCCTACAATGAGCAGTTCTTC. Translating gives CASSLGLSYNEQFF.

Remarks on this clone: A read error may account for a junction end that differs from germline. This chain links TRBV5-1 with TRBJ2-1, with D possibly matching TRBD1 (5 bases). This CDR3 has 13 amino acids. The V gene's germline CDR1 is SGHRS and CDR2 YFSETQ. As DNA, the CDR3 is TGTGCCAGCAGCCCAAGTTGGGGCGATGAGCAGTTCTTC. As protein: CASSPSWGDEQFF.

This rearrangement joins TRBV28 to TRBJ2-1, with 11 bases fitting TRBD2. This CDR3 spans 16 amino acids. CDR1 and CDR2 (germline): MDHEN, SYDVKM. With 5 bases clipped from V and 1 base from J, the junction kept 4 bases outside the gene matches. Here the CDR3 reads CASSALAGGSYNEQFF. The DNA for the CDR3 is TGTGCCAGCAGTGCCTTAGCGGGGGGGTCCTACAATGAGCAGTTCTTC.

As for this clone: One end of the junction does not line up with germline, which may come from a read error. The chain employs TRBV5-1 and TRBJ1-1, with 11 bases that match TRBD1. CDR3 size: 16 residues. The V gene's germline CDR1 is SGHRS and CDR2 YFSETQ. The CDR3 coding sequence is TGTGCCAGCAGCTTGGCCGGGGACAGGGGGACAACTGAAGCTTTCTTT. It yields the protein CASSLAGDRGTTEAFF.